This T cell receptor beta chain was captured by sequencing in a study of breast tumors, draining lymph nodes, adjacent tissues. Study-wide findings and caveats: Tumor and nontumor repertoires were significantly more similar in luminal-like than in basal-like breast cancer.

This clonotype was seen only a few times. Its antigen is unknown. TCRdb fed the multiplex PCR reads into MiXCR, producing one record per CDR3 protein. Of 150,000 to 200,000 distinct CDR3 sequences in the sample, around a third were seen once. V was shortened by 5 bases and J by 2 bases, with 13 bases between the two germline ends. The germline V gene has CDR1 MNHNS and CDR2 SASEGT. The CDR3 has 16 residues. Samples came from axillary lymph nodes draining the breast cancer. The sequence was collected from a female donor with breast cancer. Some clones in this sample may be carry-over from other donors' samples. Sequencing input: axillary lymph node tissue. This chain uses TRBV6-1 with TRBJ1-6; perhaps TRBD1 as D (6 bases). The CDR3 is CASSHWGAAYNSPLHF. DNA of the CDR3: TGTGCCAGCAGTCACTGGGGGGCCGCCTATAATTCACCCCTCCACTTT.